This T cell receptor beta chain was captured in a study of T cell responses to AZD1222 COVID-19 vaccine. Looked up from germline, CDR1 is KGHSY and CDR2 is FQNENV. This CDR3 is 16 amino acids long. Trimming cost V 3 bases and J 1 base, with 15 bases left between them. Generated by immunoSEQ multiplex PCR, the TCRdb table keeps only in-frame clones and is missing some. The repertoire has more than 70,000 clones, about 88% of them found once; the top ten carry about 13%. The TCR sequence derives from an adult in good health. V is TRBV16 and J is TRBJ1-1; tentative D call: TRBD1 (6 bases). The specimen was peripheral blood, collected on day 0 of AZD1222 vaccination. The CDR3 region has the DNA TGTGCCAGCAGCCAGGACAGAAGAACAGCGAACACTGAAGCTTTCTTT. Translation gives CASSQDRRTANTEAFF.